What follows are 7 T cell receptor beta chains derived from one specimen sequenced in a study of T cell responses to AZD1222 COVID-19 vaccine (dated by TCRdb to the early 2020s). What this sample's time point label stands for: baseline before first vaccination. Library construction relied on the immunoSEQ multiplex PCR assay. The table comes from immuneACCESS by way of TCRdb, which keeps in-frame sequences with V and J called. Part of the clones is missing from these tables; in studies checked, under half for an unresolved V gene and the rest for unknown reasons. The sample table holds roughly 70,000 clones, of which about 85% were seen once. The ten biggest clones cover roughly 22% of the sample. Source: peripheral blood, taken on day 0 of AZD1222 vaccination. Receptors originate from an adult in good health.

This clone was detected only once. J is TRBJ2-1 and V is TRBV19; 11 positions agree with TRBD1. The CDR3 is made up of 20 amino acids. CDR1 is LNHDA, CDR2 SQIVND, per germline (reference sequence). Losses at the gene ends were 5 bases for V and 1 base for J; bases not matched to a gene: 16. The CDR3 region has the DNA TGTGCCAGTAGTCCCGGGACAGGGGGTTGGCTAGCGGTTTCCTACAATGAGCAGTTCTTC. Protein product: CASSPGTGGWLAVSYNEQFF.

The V gene is TRBV25-1, the J gene TRBJ2-5; 7 nucleotides match TRBD1. The CDR3 runs 12 residues. Germline V lookup: CDR1 MGHDK, CDR2 SYGVNS. Unmatched junction bases numbered 7, after V lost 8 bases and J lost 7 bases. The CDR3 region is CASGPPGGTQYF. CDR3 sequence (DNA): TGTGCCAGCGGACCGCCAGGGGGGACCCAGTACTTC.

The V call is TRBV5-1, the J call TRBJ1-5; no reliable D call. The CDR3 sequence is 15 residues long. Deletions cut 1 base from V and 0 bases from J, with 8 bases between. Looked up from germline, CDR1 is SGHRS and CDR2 is YFSETQ. The CDR3 spells CASSLWGNSNQPQHF. The DNA for the CDR3 is TGCGCCAGCAGCTTGTGGGGTAATAGCAATCAGCCCCAGCATTTT.

The rearrangement uses TRBV10-3 and TRBJ1-1, with 12 bases matching TRBD1. Germline CDR1 is ENHRY and CDR2 is SYGVKD. The CDR3 sequence is 16 residues long. V lost 6 bases, J lost 2 bases, and 7 bases stayed unmatched. CDR3 coding DNA: TGTGCCATCAGGGACCGGGACAGGGGGCTTAACACTGAAGCTTTCTTT. It yields the protein CAIRDRDRGLNTEAFF.

J is TRBJ1-4 and V is TRBV12-3 or TRBV12-4; no definite D call. The V end lost 5 bases, the J end lost 3 bases, and 7 bases lay between the germline ends. The CDR3 consists of 13 residues. CDR3 loop: CASSPGPNEKLFF. As DNA, the CDR3 is TGTGCCAGCAGTCCCGGTCCTAATGAAAAACTGTTTTTT.

This chain joins TRBV4-1 and TRBJ1-2; D may be TRBD1 (6 bases). V lost 4 bases and J 8 bases, leaving 20 bases between the germline ends. The CDR3 is 15 amino acids. CDR1 is MGHRA and CDR2 is YSYEKL in the germline V gene. Written as DNA, the CDR3 is TGCGCCAGCAGCCTTATATTCGGGACAACGAAGGGCTACACCTTC. Protein product: CASSLIFGTTKGYTF.

V is TRBV12-5 and J is TRBJ1-2; the D is unclear. The CDR3 is 12 residues long. CDR1 is LGHNT and CDR2 is FRNRAP in the germline V gene. Deletions cut 2 bases from V and 4 bases from J, with 5 bases between. The CDR3 DNA is TGTGCTAGTGGTTTGCCCCCCTATGGCTACACCTTC. Its translation: CASGLPPYGYTF.